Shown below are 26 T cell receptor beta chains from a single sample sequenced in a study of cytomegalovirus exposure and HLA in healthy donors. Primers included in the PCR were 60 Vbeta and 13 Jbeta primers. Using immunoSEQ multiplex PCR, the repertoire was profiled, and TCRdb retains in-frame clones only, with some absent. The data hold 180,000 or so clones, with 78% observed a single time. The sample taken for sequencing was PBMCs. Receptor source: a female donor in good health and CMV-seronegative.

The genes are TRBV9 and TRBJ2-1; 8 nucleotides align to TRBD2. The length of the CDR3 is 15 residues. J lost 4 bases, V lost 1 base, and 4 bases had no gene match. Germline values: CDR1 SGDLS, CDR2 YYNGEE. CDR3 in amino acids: CASSVRGGRYNEQFF. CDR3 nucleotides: TGTGCCAGCAGCGTACGGGGGGGCCGGTACAATGAGCAGTTCTTC.

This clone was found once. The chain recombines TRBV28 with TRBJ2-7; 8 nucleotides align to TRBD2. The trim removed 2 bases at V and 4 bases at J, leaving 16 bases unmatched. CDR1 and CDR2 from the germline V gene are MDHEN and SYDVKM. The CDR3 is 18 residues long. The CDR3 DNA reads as TGTGCCAGCAGTTTAAGTCTGAGCGGGAGCTTAGGGTTTTACGAGCAGTACTTC. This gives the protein CASSLSLSGSLGFYEQYF.

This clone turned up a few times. CDR3 in amino acids: CASSFDPRDTEAFF. Written as DNA, the CDR3 is TGTGCCAGCAGCTTTGACCCCAGGGACACTGAAGCTTTCTTT. This rearrangement joins TRBV11-2 to TRBJ1-1; possible D gene TRBD1, 5 bases. The germline V gene has CDR1 SGHAT and CDR2 FQNNGV. V was trimmed by 3 bases and J by 3 bases, leaving 11 bases between them. This CDR3 is built from 14 residues.

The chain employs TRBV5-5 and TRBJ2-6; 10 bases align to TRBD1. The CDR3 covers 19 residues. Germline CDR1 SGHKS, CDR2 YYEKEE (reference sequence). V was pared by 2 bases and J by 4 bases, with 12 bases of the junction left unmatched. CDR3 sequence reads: CASSLIPGQGLRGANVLTF. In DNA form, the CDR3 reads TGTGCCAGCAGCTTAATACCGGGACAGGGGTTACGAGGGGCCAACGTCCTGACTTTC.

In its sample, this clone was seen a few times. The CDR3 nucleotides are TGCGCCAGCAGCCAGGGACAGCAAGAGACCCAGTACTTC. Amino acid sequence: CASSQGQQETQYF. The chain combines TRBV5-1 with TRBJ2-5, with 7 bases matching TRBD1. Germline trimming cut 4 bases from V and 2 bases from J; bases unmatched to any gene: 2. CDR1 is SGHRS and CDR2 is YFSETQ in the germline V gene. The CDR3 runs to 13 residues.

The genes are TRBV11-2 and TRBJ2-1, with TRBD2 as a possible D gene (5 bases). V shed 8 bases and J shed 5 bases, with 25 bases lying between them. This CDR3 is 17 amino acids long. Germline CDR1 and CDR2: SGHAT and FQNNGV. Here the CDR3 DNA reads TGTGCCAGCTGCGACTACTCTTCGGGAACCACCCACAATGAGCAGTTCTTC. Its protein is CASCDYSSGTTHNEQFF.

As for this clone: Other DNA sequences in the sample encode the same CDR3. Here the CDR3 DNA reads TGCGCCAGCAGCTTGCCAGGGCTCTACGAGCAGTACTTC. As protein: CASSLPGLYEQYF. J is TRBJ2-7 and V is TRBV5-1; D may be TRBD1 (5 bases). Trimming took 1 base from V and 3 from J, leaving 8 bases between them. Germline CDR1 SGHRS, CDR2 YFSETQ. This CDR3 has 13 amino acids.

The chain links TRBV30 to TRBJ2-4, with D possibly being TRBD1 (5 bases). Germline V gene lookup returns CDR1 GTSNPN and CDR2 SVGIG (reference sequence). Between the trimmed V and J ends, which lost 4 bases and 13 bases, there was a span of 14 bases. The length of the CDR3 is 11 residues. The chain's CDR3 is CAWTSGAIQYF. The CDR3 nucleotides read TGTGCCTGGACCTCTGGGGCAATCCAGTACTTC.

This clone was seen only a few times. CDR3 DNA: TGTGCCAGTATTGCGACAGGGGGTTTTTGGACTGAAGCTTTCTTT. It is translated as CASIATGGFWTEAFF. The J gene is TRBJ1-1, the V gene TRBV19, with 9 bases that match TRBD1. This CDR3 comprises 15 residues. CDR1 and CDR2 (germline): LNHDA, SQIVND (reference sequence). V dropped 7 bases and J dropped 5; count of bases not matched to a gene: 11.

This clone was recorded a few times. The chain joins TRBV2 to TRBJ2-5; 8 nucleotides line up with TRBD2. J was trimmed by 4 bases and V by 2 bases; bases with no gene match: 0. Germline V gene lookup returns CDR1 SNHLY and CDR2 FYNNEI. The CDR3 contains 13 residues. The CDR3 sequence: CASSELAGETQYF. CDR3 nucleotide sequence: TGTGCCAGCAGTGAACTAGCGGGAGAGACCCAGTACTTC. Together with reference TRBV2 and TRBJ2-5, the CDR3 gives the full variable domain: EPEVTQTPSHQVTQMGQEVILRCVPISNHLYFYWYRQILGQKVEFLVSFYNNEISEKSEIFDDQFSVERPDGSNFTLKIRSTKLEDSAMYFCASSELAGETQYFGPGTRLLVL.

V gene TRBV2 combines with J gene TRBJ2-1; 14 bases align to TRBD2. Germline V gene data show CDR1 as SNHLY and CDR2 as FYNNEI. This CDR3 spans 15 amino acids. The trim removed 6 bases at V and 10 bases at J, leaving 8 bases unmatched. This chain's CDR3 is CASRGGLAGAGEQFF. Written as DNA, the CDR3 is TGTGCCAGCAGGGGGGGACTAGCGGGGGCGGGGGAGCAGTTCTTC.

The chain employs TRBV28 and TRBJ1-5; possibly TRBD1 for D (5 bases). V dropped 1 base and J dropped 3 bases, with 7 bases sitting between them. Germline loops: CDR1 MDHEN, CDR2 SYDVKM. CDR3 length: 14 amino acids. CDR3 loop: CASSLSGINQPQHF. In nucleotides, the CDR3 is TGTGCCAGCAGTTTATCAGGGATCAATCAGCCCCAGCATTTT.

CDR3 sequence reads: CASSLLPGQGPYEQYF. The DNA of the CDR3 is TGTGCCAGCAGCTTACTACCGGGACAGGGACCCTACGAGCAGTACTTC. V usage is TRBV7-9 and J usage is TRBJ2-7, with 9 positions matching TRBD1. CDR1 and CDR2 from the germline V gene are SEHNR and FQNEAQ (reference sequence). Losses at the gene ends were 2 bases for V and 2 bases for J; bases not matched to a gene: 7. CDR3 length: 16 residues.

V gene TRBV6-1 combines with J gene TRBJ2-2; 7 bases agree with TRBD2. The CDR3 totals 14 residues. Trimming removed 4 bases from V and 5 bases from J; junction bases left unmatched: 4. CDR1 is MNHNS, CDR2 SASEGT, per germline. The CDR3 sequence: CASSGLALTGELFF. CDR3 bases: TGTGCCAGCAGTGGACTAGCTCTAACCGGGGAGCTGTTTTTT.

CDR3 DNA: TGTGCCAGCAGTTCGACAGGCTCAACTCTTAATGAAAAACTGTTTTTT. This translates into CASSSTGSTLNEKLFF. The chain has TRBV6-6 and TRBJ1-4; possibly TRBD1 for D (6 bases). Germline CDR1 is MNHNY and CDR2 is SVGAGI (reference sequence). The V end was cut by 4 bases, the J end by 4 bases, with 16 bases between. The CDR3 totals 16 residues.

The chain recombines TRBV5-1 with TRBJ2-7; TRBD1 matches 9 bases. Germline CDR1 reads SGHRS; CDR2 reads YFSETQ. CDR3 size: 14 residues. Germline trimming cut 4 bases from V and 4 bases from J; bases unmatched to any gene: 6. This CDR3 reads CASSATGGGYEQYF. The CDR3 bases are TGCGCCAGCAGCGCAACAGGGGGCGGTTACGAGCAGTACTTC. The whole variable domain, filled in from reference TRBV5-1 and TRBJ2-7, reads KAGVTQTPRYLIKTRGQQVTLSCSPISGHRSVSWYQQTPGQGLQFLFEYFSETQRNKGNFPGRFSGRQFSNSRSEMNVSTLELGDSALYLCASSATGGGYEQYFGPGTRLTVT.

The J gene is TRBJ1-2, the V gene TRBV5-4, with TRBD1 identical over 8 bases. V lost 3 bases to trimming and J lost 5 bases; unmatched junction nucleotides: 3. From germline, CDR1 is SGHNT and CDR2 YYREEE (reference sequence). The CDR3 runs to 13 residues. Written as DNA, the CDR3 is TGTGCCAGCAGCTCGGACAGGGTTTATGGCTACACCTTC. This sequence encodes CASSSDRVYGYTF.

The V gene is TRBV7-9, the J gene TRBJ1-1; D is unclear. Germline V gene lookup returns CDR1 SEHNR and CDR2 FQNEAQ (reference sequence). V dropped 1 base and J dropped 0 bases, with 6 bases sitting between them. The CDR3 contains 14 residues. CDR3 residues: CASSLVRVNTEAFF. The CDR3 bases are TGTGCCAGCAGCTTAGTTCGGGTGAACACTGAAGCTTTCTTT.

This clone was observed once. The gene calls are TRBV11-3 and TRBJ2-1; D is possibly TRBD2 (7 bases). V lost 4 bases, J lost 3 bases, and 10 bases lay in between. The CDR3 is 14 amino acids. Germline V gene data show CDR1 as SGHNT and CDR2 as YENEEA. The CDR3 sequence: CASSSGGDYNEQFF. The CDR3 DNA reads TGTGCCAGCAGCTCGGGGGGCGACTACAATGAGCAGTTCTTC.

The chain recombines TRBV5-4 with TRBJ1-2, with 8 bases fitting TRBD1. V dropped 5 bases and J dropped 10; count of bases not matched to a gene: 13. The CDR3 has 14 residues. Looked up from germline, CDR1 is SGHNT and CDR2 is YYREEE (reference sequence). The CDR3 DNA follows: TGTGCCAGCAGAGCTACTCAGAGACAGGGGCCCTACACCTTC. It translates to CASRATQRQGPYTF. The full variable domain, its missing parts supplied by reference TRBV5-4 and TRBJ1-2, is ETGVTQSPTHLIKTRGQQVTLRCSSQSGHNTVSWYQQALGQGPQFIFQYYREEENGRGNFPPRFSGLQFPNYSSELNVNALELDDSALYLCASRATQRQGPYTFGSGTRLTVV.

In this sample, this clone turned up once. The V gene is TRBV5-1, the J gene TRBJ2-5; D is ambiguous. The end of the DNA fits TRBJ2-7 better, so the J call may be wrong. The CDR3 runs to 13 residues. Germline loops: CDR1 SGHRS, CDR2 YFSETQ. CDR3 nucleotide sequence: TGCGCCAGCAGCCCCTTTTCCCGGTACGAGCAGTACTTC. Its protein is CASSPFSRYEQYF.

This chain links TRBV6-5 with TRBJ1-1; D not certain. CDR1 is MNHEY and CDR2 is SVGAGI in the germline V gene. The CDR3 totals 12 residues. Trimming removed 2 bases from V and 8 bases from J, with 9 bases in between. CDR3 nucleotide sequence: TGTGCCAGCAGTTACCCACGAGAGGAAGCTTTCTTT. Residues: CASSYPREEAFF.

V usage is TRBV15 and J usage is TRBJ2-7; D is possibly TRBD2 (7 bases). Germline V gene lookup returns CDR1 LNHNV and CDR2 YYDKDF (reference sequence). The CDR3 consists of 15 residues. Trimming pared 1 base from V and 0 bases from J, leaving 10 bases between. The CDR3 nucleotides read TGTGCCACCAGCAGAGGGGGGGGGCCCTCCTACGAGCAGTACTTC. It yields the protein CATSRGGGPSYEQYF.

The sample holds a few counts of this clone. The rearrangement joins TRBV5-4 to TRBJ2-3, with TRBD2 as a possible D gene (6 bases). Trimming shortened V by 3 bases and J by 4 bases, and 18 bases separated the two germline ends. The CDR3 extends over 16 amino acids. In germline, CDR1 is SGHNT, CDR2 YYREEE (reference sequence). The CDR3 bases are TGTGCCAGCAGCTGGGACTCACCTGGCATGGCAGATACGCAGTATTTT. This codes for CASSWDSPGMADTQYF.

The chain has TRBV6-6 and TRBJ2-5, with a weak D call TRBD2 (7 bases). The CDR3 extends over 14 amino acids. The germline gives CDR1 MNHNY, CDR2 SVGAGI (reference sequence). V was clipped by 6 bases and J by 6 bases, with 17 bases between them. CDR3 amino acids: CASSLGEGGKTQYF. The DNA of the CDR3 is TGTGCCAGCAGCCTAGGGGAGGGGGGCAAGACCCAGTACTTC.

CDR3 DNA: TGTGCCAGCAGCTTCGGGACTAGCGGGTTCGAGCAGTACTTC. Translated: CASSFGTSGFEQYF. The V gene is TRBV13, the J gene TRBJ2-7; the match to TRBD2 covers 12 bases. From germline, CDR1 is PRHDT and CDR2 FYEKMQ (reference sequence). The CDR3 has 14 amino acids. The junction had 3 bases not matched to a gene; V was cut back by 3 bases and J by 6 bases.